A selection of T cell receptor beta chains follows, all from one sample in a study of blood T cells in healthy people across ages. TCRdb called the 5' RACE reads again in MiXCR, with one record for every CDR3 protein. The sample contains about 290,000 distinct CDR3 sequences, 27% of which appear only once. Source material: blood. These receptor sequences come from a woman aged 70 to 79 in good health. Each CDR3 is given with its conserved first and last residue. The order of the fields is V gene, D gene, clone size, J gene, CDR3 DNA, CDR3 protein. D genes are given only for firm matches. Clone size is shown for a subset of rows, as once, few, many or a class of expanded clone.

TRBV6-1	.	few	TRBJ2-2	TGTGCCAGCAGTGAAAGACAGCAGAACACCGGGGAGCTGTTTTTT	CASSERQQNTGELFF
TRBV19	.	few	TRBJ1-4	TGTGCCAGTAGTAGGGACATCTCCGTTCCAGAAAAACTGTTTTTT	CASSRDISVPEKLFF
TRBV6-1	.	few	TRBJ1-5	TGTGCCAGCAGTGAGGTTACAGGGACTCAGCCCCAGCATTTT	CASSEVTGTQPQHF
TRBV29-1	.	.	TRBJ1-5	TGCAGCGTGGGCCCAGGGTTTGATCAGCCCCAGCATTTT	CSVGPGFDQPQHF
TRBV2	.	few	TRBJ1-1	TGTGCCAGCAGTGATAACCGGAACACTGAAGCTTTCTTT	CASSDNRNTEAFF
TRBV7-8	TRBD1	.	TRBJ1-4	TGTGCCAGCAGCCTTCAGGGGGCGGAAGAAAAACTGTTTTTT	CASSLQGAEEKLFF
TRBV7-2	.	few	TRBJ2-7	TGTGCCAGCAGCAACCGGGACTCCGTGGCCTACGAGCAGTACTTC	CASSNRDSVAYEQYF
TRBV7-2	.	.	TRBJ2-2	TGTGCCAGCAGCTTAGGGGGATGGACCGGGGAGCTGTTTTTT	CASSLGGWTGELFF
TRBV3-1	.	many	TRBJ1-3	TGTGCCAGCAGCCGCACCACGACACGAAACACCATATATTTT	CASSRTTTRNTIYF
TRBV7-6	.	.	TRBJ2-5	TGTGCCAGCAGCTCGAGGGCCGAGACCCAGTACTTC	CASSSRAETQYF
TRBV6-2/TRBV6-3	TRBD2	many	TRBJ2-1	TGTGCCAGCAACCAAGCGGGAGGGTCCTACAATGAGCAGTTCTTC	CASNQAGGSYNEQFF
TRBV12-3/TRBV12-4	.	many	TRBJ2-5	TGTGCCAGCAGCCTCGGACAGAAACAAGAGACCCAGTACTTC	CASSLGQKQETQYF
TRBV20-1	.	few	TRBJ2-3	TGCAGTGCTAAAGGCGGGACAGATACGCAGTATTTT	CSAKGGTDTQYF
TRBV5-6	.	few	TRBJ1-6	TGTGCCAGCAGCTCGCTCGGACGGGCAAATAATTCACCCCTCCACTTT	CASSSLGRANNSPLHF
TRBV27	.	few	TRBJ2-6	TGTGCCAGCAGTCCCGCGCTAGCAGGAGGGGCCAACGTCCTGACTTTC	CASSPALAGGANVLTF
TRBV28	TRBD1	few	TRBJ2-1	TGTGCCAGCAGTTCCTTCTTAACCGGGACAGTGCAGAATGAGCAGTTCTTC	CASSSFLTGTVQNEQFF
TRBV7-9	.	.	TRBJ2-3	TGTGCCAGCAGCCCAGACGGAGCTGCAGATACGCAGTATTTT	CASSPDGAADTQYF
TRBV4-3	.	.	TRBJ2-1	TGCGCCAGCAGCCAAAGAGACCGGGACGGGCAGTTCTTC	CASSQRDRDGQFF
TRBV6-6	.	.	TRBJ2-1	TGTGCCAGCAGTTACTTGGGAGCCCCAGCCGGGCAGTTCTTC	CASSYLGAPAGQFF
TRBV20-1	.	.	TRBJ2-1	TGCAGTGCTAGAGATTGGCGCAACTACAATGAGCAGTTCTTC	CSARDWRNYNEQFF
TRBV18	TRBD2	.	TRBJ2-7	TGTGCCAGCTCAGAGCGGGAGAGGTACGAGCAGTACTTC	CASSERERYEQYF
TRBV20-1	TRBD2	.	TRBJ2-1	TGCAGTGCTAGAGAGACTAGCGGGAGTGGTGAGCAGTTCTTC	CSARETSGSGEQFF
TRBV28	.	few	TRBJ1-4	TGTGCCAGCAGCCCCATTGGCAGGGATTATGAAAAACTGTTTTTT	CASSPIGRDYEKLFF
TRBV20-1	.	.	TRBJ2-2	TGCAGTGCTAGTAGAACCGGGGAGCTGTTTTTT	CSASRTGELFF
TRBV7-2	TRBD2	few	TRBJ2-1	TGTGCCAGCAGCTTAAGTAGCGGGTCGAAAGCTGAGCAGTTCTTC	CASSLSSGSKAEQFF
TRBV20-1	.	.	TRBJ2-5	TGCAGTGCTAGCCCCGCAGGGGGGTACCAAGAGACCCAGTACTTC	CSASPAGGYQETQYF
TRBV7-8	TRBD2	few	TRBJ2-3	TGTGCCAGCAGCTCCCCGGGACTAGCCACAGATACGCAGTATTTT	CASSSPGLATDTQYF
TRBV5-5	.	.	TRBJ2-4	TGTGCCAGCAGCCAAGTGCTACTAGCCAAAAACATTCAGTACTTC	CASSQVLLAKNIQYF
TRBV7-9	.	.	TRBJ1-4	TGTGCCAGCAGCTTAATCGGTGGTGAGGAAAAACTGTTTTTT	CASSLIGGEEKLFF
TRBV28	TRBD1	many	TRBJ2-7	TGTGCCAGCAGTCCCCCCAGGACAGGGACCTACGAGCAGTACTTC	CASSPPRTGTYEQYF
TRBV7-2	.	.	TRBJ2-1	TGTGCCGGCAGCTTAACAAGCGGAGTATACAATGAGCAGTTCTTC	CAGSLTSGVYNEQFF
TRBV28	.	.	TRBJ1-1	TGTGCCGCCAGGAGAAAGACTGAAGCTCTCTTT	CAARRKTEALF
TRBV27	TRBD2	many	TRBJ2-7	TGTGCCAGCAGTCCTAGCGGGAGTATGTACGAGCAGTACTTC	CASSPSGSMYEQYF
TRBV20-1	.	.	TRBJ2-5	TGCAGTGCGCCGCCCTATGCGGGACCACAAGAGACCCAGTACTTC	CSAPPYAGPQETQYF
TRBV12-3/TRBV12-4	.	.	TRBJ2-5	TGTGCCAGCAGACCAGACGAAGAAGAGACCCAGTACTTC	CASRPDEEETQYF
TRBV7-2	.	.	TRBJ1-6	TGTGCCAGCAGCCCCAATTGGGAATCACCCCTCCACTTT	CASSPNWESPLHF
TRBV12-3/TRBV12-4	TRBD1	.	TRBJ1-1	TGTGCCGGCAGTTCCGGACAGGGCAGGCTAATGAACACTGAAGCTTTCTTT	CAGSSGQGRLMNTEAFF
TRBV2	.	few	TRBJ2-5	TGTGCCAGCAGGACGATTAGCGGCCAAGAGACCCAGTACTTC	CASRTISGQETQYF
TRBV5-1	TRBD2	.	TRBJ2-1	TGCGCCAGCAGCTCGCCACCCGGGACTAGCGGTTACAATGAGCAGTTCTTC	CASSSPPGTSGYNEQFF
TRBV28	.	few	TRBJ2-3	TGCGCCAGCAGCACGATAGCGGAAACAGATACGCAGTATTTT	CASSTIAETDTQYF
TRBV7-8	TRBD1	few	TRBJ1-4	TGTGCCAGCAGCTTAGGGGGACAGGAGGAGAGGGTGTTTTTT	CASSLGGQEERVFF